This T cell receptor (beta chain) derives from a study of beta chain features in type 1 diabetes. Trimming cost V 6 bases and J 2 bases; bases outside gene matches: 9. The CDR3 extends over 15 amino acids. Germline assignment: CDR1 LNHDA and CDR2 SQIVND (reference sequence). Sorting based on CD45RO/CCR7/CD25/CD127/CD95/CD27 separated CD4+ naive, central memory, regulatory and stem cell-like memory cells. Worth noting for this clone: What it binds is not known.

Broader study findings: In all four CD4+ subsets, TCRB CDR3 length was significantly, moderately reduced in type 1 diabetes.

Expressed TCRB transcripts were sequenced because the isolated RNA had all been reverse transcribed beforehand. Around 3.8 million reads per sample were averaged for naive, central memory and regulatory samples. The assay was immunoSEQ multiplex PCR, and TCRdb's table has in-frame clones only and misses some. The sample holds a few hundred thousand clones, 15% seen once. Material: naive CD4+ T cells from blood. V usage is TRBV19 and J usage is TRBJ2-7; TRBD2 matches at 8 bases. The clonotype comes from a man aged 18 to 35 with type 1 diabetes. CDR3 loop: CASSPGSGAAYEQYF. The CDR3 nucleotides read TGTGCCAGTAGCCCCGGTAGCGGGGCTGCCTACGAGCAGTACTTC. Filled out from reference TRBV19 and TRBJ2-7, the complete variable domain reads DGGITQSPKYLFRKEGQNVTLSCEQNLNHDAMYWYRQDPGQGLRLIYYSQIVNDFQKGDIAEGYSVSREKKESFPLTVTSAQKNPTAFYLCASSPGSGAAYEQYFGPGTRLTVT.